Sequencing of this T cell receptor beta chain was carried out in a study of cytomegalovirus exposure and HLA in healthy donors. The PCR was carried out with 60 Vbeta primers and 13 Jbeta primers. The assay was immunoSEQ multiplex PCR, and TCRdb's table has in-frame clones only and misses some. The top ten clones hold around 2.6% of a sample with 180,000 or so clones, about four fifths of them seen once. J gave up 9 bases and V 3 bases, and 8 bases lay outside the gene matches. The germline V gene encodes CDR1 MDHEN and CDR2 SYDVKM. The CDR3 is made up of 15 amino acids. Sequences were obtained from PBMCs. This sequence was found in a female donor in good health and CMV-seronegative. The chain links TRBV28 to TRBJ2-1, with 10 bases lining up with TRBD2. CDR3 nucleotides: TGTGCCAGCAGTTTCAGTGGACTAGCGGACGGTGAGCAGTTCTTC. Translating gives CASSFSGLADGEQFF.